This T cell receptor (beta chain) was retrieved from a study of blood T cell repertoires in COVID-19. Overall study context: COVID-19 samples from acute and convalescent phases originated in the United States, Italy and Spain. PBMCs, B-cell-depleted T cells, or T cells were the source of the cDNA or gDNA that made up the material.

Produced via immunoSEQ multiplex PCR; TCRdb's table is partial and in-frame only. Here the sample spans 110,000 or so clones, roughly nine tenths being singletons. The CDR3 loop spans 16 amino acids. Germline CDR1 SGHRS, CDR2 YFSETQ. Trimming cost V 4 bases and J 5 bases, with 20 bases left between them. This sequence joins TRBV5-1 and TRBJ2-3; D perhaps matches TRBD2 (6 bases). The clonotype comes from a man aged 70-80 years with active or convalescent COVID-19. Material for sequencing was peripheral blood. The CDR3 here is CASSPRDGSLGDTQYF. CDR3 bases: TGCGCCAGCAGCCCGCGGGACGGCTCCTTGGGAGATACGCAGTATTTT.